Below, one TCR beta chain is given with its context. V lost 10 bases and J 0 bases, leaving 18 bases between the germline ends. This CDR3 comprises 15 residues. Germline values: CDR1 SGHNT, CDR2 YYREEE (reference sequence). This specimen belongs to a study of blood T cell repertoires in COVID-19. Study at large: Some COVID-19 samples were acute and others convalescent; all came from the United States, Italy and Spain.

The method was immunoSEQ multiplex PCR; TCRdb's version includes in-frame clones alone and lacks a portion of them. The sample lists 200,000 to 250,000 clones; about 90% were seen once. The chain uses TRBV5-4 and TRBJ2-3; D is undetermined. This clonotype originated in a young man with COVID-19, enrolled during active disease. The specimen sequenced was peripheral blood. The CDR3 loop is CALRYRVSSTDTQYF. Here the CDR3 DNA reads TGTGCCTTAAGGTATCGGGTTTCTAGCACAGATACGCAGTATTTT.